The clone carrying this TCR beta chain was found a few times. The antigen is undetermined. These data belong to a study of T cells after yellow fever vaccination. Study-wide results and limits: Although the secondary response was weaker, it peaked faster, at day 5 versus 15. Shared CD4/CD8 clonotypes were a small share, likely from convergent recombination. Abundant clonotypes from the bulk population could contaminate FACS-sorted repertoires.

5'RACE template switching generated TCR cDNA, adding a universal primer site and UMIs. TCRdb re-analysed the 5' RACE reads in MiXCR, keeping a single row per CDR3 protein. This sample has around 300,000 distinct CDR3 sequences, with 3.5% to 4.5% found just once. This material consisted of PBMCs, taken 15 days after the yellow fever booster vaccination. The sequence derives from a man younger than 35 who received the YFV17D yellow fever vaccine.

DNA of the CDR3: TGTGCCACCAGTGATTTGGAGGGTAATGAGCAGTTCTTC. It specifies CATSDLEGNEQFF. The J gene is TRBJ2-1, the V gene TRBV24-1, with D perhaps TRBD2 (5 bases). CDR1 and CDR2 from the germline V gene are KGHDR and SFDVKD. The V end lost 0 bases, the J end lost 7 bases, and 6 bases lay between the germline ends. This CDR3 comprises 13 residues.